The 19 T cell receptor beta chains listed next were all sequenced from one sample in a study of blood T cell repertoires in COVID-19. Profiling relied on immunoSEQ multiplex PCR, and the TCRdb table lists in-frame clones only, not all of them. This table holds 250,000 to 400,000 clones, around nine tenths found once. Source material: PBMCs or T cells enriched from blood (not recorded which). All receptors derive from a man between 60 and 75 years old who had recovered from COVID-19.

V and J are TRBV6-2 or TRBV6-3 and TRBJ1-1; no clear D. The CDR3 extends over 13 amino acids. Trimming cost V 4 bases and J 6 bases, with 12 bases left between them. In germline, CDR1 is MNHEY, CDR2 SVGEGT. The CDR3 nucleotides are TGTGCCAGCAGTTTATCCGGGTCCCCTGAAGCTTTCTTT. Translation gives CASSLSGSPEAFF.

The chain couples TRBV2 to TRBJ2-3, with D possibly TRBD2 on 5 matching bases. This CDR3 spans 14 amino acids. V was clipped by 4 bases and J by 2 bases, with 10 bases between them. Germline V gene data show CDR1 as SNHLY and CDR2 as FYNNEI. The CDR3 DNA reads as TGTGCCAGCAGTGTGGCGGGTATCACAGATACGCAGTATTTT. Its protein is CASSVAGITDTQYF.

V usage is TRBV5-8 and J usage is TRBJ2-7; TRBD2 matches 10 bases. The J segment lost 7 bases and the V segment lost 0 bases, leaving 7 bases of the junction unmatched. Germline assignment: CDR1 SGHTS and CDR2 YDEGEE. CDR3 size: 15 residues. CDR3 nucleotide sequence: TGTGCCAGCAGCTTGGCCGGTGGAGCGGGGGGGGAGCAGTACTTC. Encoded protein: CASSLAGGAGGEQYF.

The V call is TRBV7-9, the J call TRBJ2-2, with D unresolved. The germline gives CDR1 SEHNR, CDR2 FQNEAQ (reference sequence). CDR3 length: 13 residues. The V end lost 5 bases, the J end lost 5 bases, and 9 bases lay between the germline ends. The CDR3 bases are TGTGCCAGCAGCCCCTCTCCGACCGGGGAGCTGTTTTTT. Translation gives CASSPSPTGELFF.

The J gene is TRBJ2-1, the V gene TRBV15; TRBD1 is a possible D gene (6 bases). CDR1 and CDR2 from the germline V gene are LNHNV and YYDKDF (reference sequence). Trimming pared 2 bases from V and 0 bases from J, leaving 11 bases between. The CDR3 is 16 amino acids. This chain's CDR3 is CATSRKGVSSYNEQFF. The CDR3 DNA follows: TGTGCCACCAGCAGAAAGGGGGTAAGCTCCTACAATGAGCAGTTCTTC.

V usage is TRBV9 and J usage is TRBJ2-3; 11 nucleotides align to TRBD2. Germline V gene data show CDR1 as SGDLS and CDR2 as YYNGEE. The CDR3 loop spans 17 amino acids. J gave up 4 bases and V 2 bases, and 9 bases lay outside the gene matches. This chain's CDR3 is CASSVGGSGRVSDTQYF. CDR3 in DNA: TGTGCCAGCAGCGTCGGCGGTAGCGGGAGGGTTTCAGATACGCAGTATTTT.

The chain recombines TRBV5-1 with TRBJ2-1, with D unclear. Trimming took off 0 bases at V and 5 bases at J, with 3 bases between the two ends. The CDR3 is 12 amino acids. Germline CDR1 SGHRS, CDR2 YFSETQ. DNA of the CDR3: TGCGCCAGCAGCTTGGTAAACAATGAGCAGTTCTTC. Protein product: CASSLVNNEQFF.

The chain recombines TRBV9 with TRBJ2-3, with 10 bases fitting TRBD2. The CDR3 sequence is 16 residues long. Trimming removed 1 base from V and 6 bases from J; junction bases left unmatched: 8. The V gene's germline CDR1 is SGDLS and CDR2 YYNGEE. CDR3 amino acids: CASSVPSGGFSDTQYF. Here the CDR3 DNA reads TGTGCCAGCAGCGTACCTAGCGGGGGATTTTCGGATACGCAGTATTTT.

This rearrangement joins TRBV6-1 to TRBJ2-1; TRBD1 matches at 9 bases. This CDR3 is 16 amino acids long. Germline values: CDR1 MNHNS, CDR2 SASEGT. The V gene end was trimmed by 2 bases and the J gene end by 6 bases; junction bases not matched to a gene: 8. The CDR3 nucleotides read TGTGCCAGCAGTGAATACCCGGGACAGGGTGTCAATGAGCAGTTCTTC. It encodes CASSEYPGQGVNEQFF.

V and J are TRBV6-5 and TRBJ1-5; unclear D gene. Germline-derived CDR1 and CDR2 are MNHEY and SVGAGI. The CDR3 covers 14 residues. V lost 6 bases and J lost 0, with 9 bases in between. The CDR3 DNA reads as TGTGCCAGCAGCCGGGGAGGTAGCAATCAGCCCCAGCATTTT. The encoded protein is CASSRGGSNQPQHF.

Concerning this clone itself: Other DNA sequences within the sample encode an identical CDR3. V is TRBV5-1 and J is TRBJ2-7, with D tentatively TRBD1 (5 bases). Germline V gives CDR1 SGHRS, CDR2 YFSETQ. Trimming pared 1 base from V and 0 bases from J, leaving 8 bases between. This CDR3 comprises 14 residues. CDR3 DNA: TGCGCCAGCAGCTTGTTCCAGGGCTCCTACGAGCAGTACTTC. Translating gives CASSLFQGSYEQYF.

The chain employs TRBV13 and TRBJ2-7; 11 bases are a match to TRBD1. The CDR3 has 16 amino acids. Germline V gives CDR1 PRHDT, CDR2 FYEKMQ (reference sequence). V lost 5 bases and J lost 5; bases outside the gene matches: 11. Written as DNA, the CDR3 is TGTGCCAGCAGCGGACAGGGGGCGCGAAGGTCAGACGAGCAGTACTTC. Translated, it gives CASSGQGARRSDEQYF.

The chain combines TRBV7-9 with TRBJ1-2; 7 bases are a match to TRBD1. CDR3 length: 12 residues. CDR1 and CDR2 (germline): SEHNR, FQNEAQ (reference sequence). Trimming took 4 bases from V and 10 from J; bases not matched to a gene: 6. CDR3 residues: CASSYGQADYTF. CDR3 in DNA: TGTGCCAGCAGCTACGGACAGGCGGACTACACCTTC. Complete variable domain (other parts from reference TRBV7-9 and TRBJ1-2): DTGVSQNPRHKITKRGQNVTFRCDPISEHNRLYWYRQTLGQGPEFLTYFQNEAQLEKSRLLSDRFSAERPKGSFSTLEIQRTEQGDSAMYLCASSYGQADYTFGSGTRLTVV.

The rearrangement links TRBV3-1 (or the pseudogene TRBV3-2) to TRBJ2-1; the match to TRBD2 covers 8 bases. Germline V lookup: CDR1 LGHDT, CDR2 YNNKEL (reference sequence). The CDR3 loop spans 16 amino acids. After removal of 0 bases from V and 2 bases from J, the junction contained 3 bases not matched to a gene. CDR3 protein: CASSQEGLAPYNEQFF. For the CDR3, the DNA is TGTGCCAGCAGCCAAGAAGGACTAGCCCCCTACAATGAGCAGTTCTTC.

Only one count was recorded for this clone. This chain joins TRBV3-1 (or the pseudogene TRBV3-2) and TRBJ2-7; TRBD1 is a possible D gene (6 bases). V gave up 9 bases and J gave up 4 bases, with 16 bases separating them. The germline CDR1 and CDR2 sequences are LGHDT and YNNKEL (reference sequence). The CDR3 sequence is 13 residues long. Written as DNA, the CDR3 is TGTGCCAGTACAGGGTTGGTCGGATACGAGCAGTACTTC. Its translation: CASTGLVGYEQYF.

The chain couples TRBV7-9 to TRBJ1-6; tentative D call: TRBD1 (5 bases). CDR1 and CDR2 (germline): SEHNR, FQNEAQ (reference sequence). V was cut by 5 bases and J by 7 bases, with 15 bases left in between. The CDR3 extends over 15 amino acids. The CDR3 loop is CASSTTVWGNSPLHF. The CDR3 DNA follows: TGTGCCAGCAGCACGACAGTATGGGGCAATTCACCCCTCCACTTT.

This clone appeared many times. CDR3 in DNA: TGTGCCAGCAGCTCCTCGGGACTAGCCAACAATGAGCAGTTCTTC. Protein: CASSSSGLANNEQFF. The V and J genes are TRBV7-3 and TRBJ2-1; 9 nucleotides agree with TRBD2. CDR1 and CDR2 from the germline V gene are SGHTA and FQGTGA. With 4 bases clipped from V and 5 bases from J, the junction kept 6 bases outside the gene matches. This CDR3 contains 15 residues.

CDR3 loop: CASRNGVKTF. The CDR3, as DNA: TGTGCCAGCAGGAACGGAGTTAAGACCTTC. This chain joins TRBV2 and TRBJ1-2; D call uncertain. Germline CDR1 reads SNHLY; CDR2 reads FYNNEI. The V gene lost 6 bases and the J gene lost 14 bases, with 13 bases spanning the gap. The CDR3 runs to 10 residues.

The CDR3 nucleotides are TGTGCCACCGCGGGCGGAGGCTACGAGCAGTACTTC. Translated, it gives CATAGGGYEQYF. The chain carries TRBV2 and TRBJ2-7; D may be TRBD2 (5 bases). Deletions cut 10 bases from V and 3 bases from J, with 13 bases between. Germline V gives CDR1 SNHLY, CDR2 FYNNEI. CDR3 length equals 12 residues.